Listed below are T cell receptor beta chains from one sample, sequenced in a study of beta chain features in type 1 diabetes. The data were produced by immunoSEQ multiplex PCR, yet TCRdb's version contains in-frame clones alone and is incomplete. The sample carries around 430,000 clones, about 29% recorded once. The specimen sequenced was naive CD4+ T cells from blood. These receptors were obtained from a man between 18 and 29 years old in good health. CDR3s include the opening cysteine and the closing phenylalanine or tryptophan. Each record gives: CDR3 DNA, CDR3 protein, J gene, D gene, V gene, CDR3 length, clone size. A D gene is named only where the DNA matches it firmly. Size values are once, few and many counts, or a class for expanded clones, and some rows have none.

TGTGCCTGGAGTGTGTGGGGTGGGGATACGCAGTATTTT | CAWSVWGGDTQYF | TRBJ2-3 | . | TRBV30 | 13 | .
TGTGCCAGCAAGTCGAAGTTTAGGAGCTCCTACGAGCAGTACTTC | CASKSKFRSSYEQYF | TRBJ2-7 | . | TRBV6-5 | 15 | .
TGCGCCAGCAGCCCAATAGCGGCCTCCTACGAGCAGTACTTC | CASSPIAASYEQYF | TRBJ2-7 | . | TRBV4-3 | 14 | few
TGTGCCAGCAGCGCCGCACGGGGAACTAATCAGCCCCAGCATTTT | CASSAARGTNQPQHF | TRBJ1-5 | . | TRBV7-8 | 15 | .
TGTGCCAGCAGCTTGGTAGATAACTACGAGCAGTACTTC | CASSLVDNYEQYF | TRBJ2-7 | . | TRBV5-4 | 13 | few
TGTGCCAGCAGCTTAGGCGGAACTAGCGGGAGTGAGTACGAGCAGTACTTC | CASSLGGTSGSEYEQYF | TRBJ2-7 | TRBD2 | TRBV7-9 | 17 | .
TGCGCCAGCAGCCATACAGGGTTAAGTCCAGATACGCAGTATTTT | CASSHTGLSPDTQYF | TRBJ2-3 | . | TRBV4-1 | 15 | few
TGCGCCAGCAGCTCCCCCGGGACAGGGACAGATACGCAGTATTTT | CASSSPGTGTDTQYF | TRBJ2-3 | TRBD1 | TRBV5-1 | 15 | .
TGTGCCAGCAGCTCTCCACTAGCGGGGCTCTACGAGCAGTACTTC | CASSSPLAGLYEQYF | TRBJ2-7 | TRBD2 | TRBV13 | 15 | .
TGCAGCGTAAACTCTGGGGCCAACGTCCTGACTTTC | CSVNSGANVLTF | TRBJ2-6 | . | TRBV29-1 | 12 | few
TGTGCCAGTAGACAGGGTATCTATGGCTACACCTTC | CASRQGIYGYTF | TRBJ1-2 | TRBD1 | TRBV6-5 | 12 | few
TGTGCCAGCAGCTTGGCTGGTAGAGAGTACTTC | CASSLAGREYF | TRBJ2-5 | . | TRBV5-6 | 11 | few
TGTGCCAGCAACAAGTATGGCAGCCAAGAGACCCAGTACTTC | CASNKYGSQETQYF | TRBJ2-5 | . | TRBV7-9 | 14 | .
TGTGCCAGCAGCGAAACTCGACTTTGGGATACGCAGTATTTT | CASSETRLWDTQYF | TRBJ2-3 | . | TRBV7-8 | 14 | .
TGTGCCATCAGTGAGCCGGCCCAAGAGACCCAGTACTTC | CAISEPAQETQYF | TRBJ2-5 | . | TRBV10-3 | 13 | few
TGTGCCTGGAGTAAGGACGGACTCACAGATACGCAGTATTTT | CAWSKDGLTDTQYF | TRBJ2-3 | . | TRBV30 | 14 | few
TGTGCCAGCAGCCCCCACGGGACAGGGGCGGAGACCCAGTACTTC | CASSPHGTGAETQYF | TRBJ2-5 | TRBD1 | TRBV7-3 | 15 | .
TGTGCCATCAGTGCCAAAAGGGACACTCAAGAGACCCAGTACTTC | CAISAKRDTQETQYF | TRBJ2-5 | . | TRBV10-3 | 15 | .
TGTGCCTGGACATCGGTGAGGTACGGCACTGAAGCTTTCTTT | CAWTSVRYGTEAFF | TRBJ1-1 | . | TRBV30 | 14 | few
TGTGCCTGGAGAAGACAGACACCGAACACCGGGGAGCTGTTTTTT | CAWRRQTPNTGELFF | TRBJ2-2 | . | TRBV30 | 15 | once
TGCAGCGTTGATGGGACAGGGACCTACGAGCAGTACTTC | CSVDGTGTYEQYF | TRBJ2-7 | TRBD1 | TRBV29-1 | 13 | few
TGTGCCAGCAGTCCCACGGCGGCTAGCCCCAATGAGCAGTTCTTC | CASSPTAASPNEQFF | TRBJ2-1 | . | TRBV28 | 15 | few
TGTGCCAGCAGCTTAGTATCTGGAAACACCATATATTTT | CASSLVSGNTIYF | TRBJ1-3 | . | TRBV7-2 | 13 | .
TGTGCCAGCAGCTTGTTAGGGACAGGGGTTGGAGATACGCAGTATTTT | CASSLLGTGVGDTQYF | TRBJ2-3 | TRBD1 | TRBV5-4 | 16 | few
TGTGCCAGCAGCGGAGACAGGTCCGCTAACTATGGCTACACCTTC | CASSGDRSANYGYTF | TRBJ1-2 | . | TRBV9 | 15 | few
TGCGCCAGCAGCCAAGATTGGCTAGCGGGGGTGATCGATGAGCAGTTCTTC | CASSQDWLAGVIDEQFF | TRBJ2-1 | TRBD2 | TRBV4-3 | 17 | few
TGTGCCAGCAGCTTAGGAATGCGGGAATCTGGGGCCAACGTCCTGACTTTC | CASSLGMRESGANVLTF | TRBJ2-6 | . | TRBV5-6 | 17 | .
TGCAGTGCTTTAGAGAACTACGAGCAGTACTTC | CSALENYEQYF | TRBJ2-7 | . | TRBV20-1 | 11 | .
TGCGCCAGCAGCGCCGGGACTAGCGGGGCGTTCGAGCAGTACTTC | CASSAGTSGAFEQYF | TRBJ2-7 | TRBD2 | TRBV5-1 | 15 | few
TGTGCCAGCAGTCGCTGGACTAGCGGGGTTAAGAGCTACGAGCAGTACTTC | CASSRWTSGVKSYEQYF | TRBJ2-7 | TRBD2 | TRBV28 | 17 | .
TGTGCCAGCAGCTTAGATGCCGGGGCAATCTACGAGCAGTACTTC | CASSLDAGAIYEQYF | TRBJ2-7 | . | TRBV11-2 | 15 | once
TGCAGCGTTGAAGAGGGGGACATTCAGTACTTC | CSVEEGDIQYF | TRBJ2-4 | . | TRBV29-1 | 11 | .
TGTGCCAGCTCACGGGGAGTTAACACTGAAGCTTTCTTT | CASSRGVNTEAFF | TRBJ1-1 | . | TRBV18 | 13 | .
TGTGCCAGCAGCGTAGCGGGGTTATACAATGAGCAGTTCTTC | CASSVAGLYNEQFF | TRBJ2-1 | . | TRBV9 | 14 | .
TGTGCCTCGGCCCTCGCAACCTACAATGAGCAGTTCTTC | CASALATYNEQFF | TRBJ2-1 | . | TRBV7-3 | 13 | .
TGTGCCACCAGCCGGGAGGGGCCCAACCCTGTCCAAGAGACCCAGTACTTC | CATSREGPNPVQETQYF | TRBJ2-5 | TRBD2 | TRBV15 | 17 | .
TGTGCCTGGAGACAGGAAGAGACCCAGTACTTC | CAWRQEETQYF | TRBJ2-5 | . | TRBV30 | 11 | .
TGTGCCAGCAGCTTAGGGTGGTCCTATGGCTACACCTTC | CASSLGWSYGYTF | TRBJ1-2 | . | TRBV7-9 | 13 | .
TGTGCCAGCAGCTTGGCTCCCCGAACAACACCCGGGGCCAACGTCCTGACTTTC | CASSLAPRTTPGANVLTF | TRBJ2-6 | . | TRBV13 | 18 | few
TGTGCCAGCAGCGAAACCTCCAGCGGGAACGAGCAGTACTTC | CASSETSSGNEQYF | TRBJ2-7 | TRBD2 | TRBV9 | 14 | .
TGTGCCAGCAGCTTCGGGGCCTTGGGGAGCTATGGCTACACCTTC | CASSFGALGSYGYTF | TRBJ1-2 | . | TRBV7-2 | 15 | .
TGCAGCGCAGGGACAGGGGCAGATACGCAGTATTTT | CSAGTGADTQYF | TRBJ2-3 | TRBD1 | TRBV29-1 | 12 | few